The 26 T cell receptor beta chains given below trace back to one sample, sequenced in a study of control samples from healthy donors and cancer patients. Assay used: immunoSEQ multiplex PCR; TCRdb lists only in-frame clones, some missing. The table shows some 82,000 clones, with 84% occurring only once. Sequenced sample: PBMCs. These receptors all come from a man aged 60 to 69 with head and neck cancer.

The chain links TRBV5-5 to TRBJ2-7, with 7 bases lining up with TRBD1. Germline loops: CDR1 SGHKS, CDR2 YYEKEE (reference sequence). The CDR3 sequence is 14 residues long. The V and J ends lost 0 bases and 2 bases, in that order; junction bases with no gene match: 2. The DNA for the CDR3 is TGTGCCAGCAGCTTGGTGGGACAGACCTACGAGCAGTACTTC. Protein product: CASSLVGQTYEQYF.

The chain links TRBV10-1 to TRBJ2-4; 10 nucleotides match TRBD2. The CDR3 contains 18 residues. Germline lookup yields CDR1 WNHNN and CDR2 SYGVQD (reference sequence). J was trimmed by 0 bases and V by 4 bases; bases with no gene match: 9. CDR3: CASSAGTSDYLAKNIQYF. CDR3 sequence (DNA): TGCGCCAGCAGTGCCGGGACTAGCGACTATTTAGCCAAAAACATTCAGTACTTC.

V and J are TRBV30 and TRBJ2-7, with TRBD1 matching 8 bases. The CDR3 spans 14 residues. V trimming: 2 bases; J trimming: 3 bases; junction bases outside the gene matches: 6. Per the germline V gene, CDR1 is GTSNPN and CDR2 is SVGIG (reference sequence). The CDR3 coding sequence is TGTGCCTGGAGTCTCGAGACAGGGGTCTACGAGCAGTACTTC. Translation gives CAWSLETGVYEQYF.

This chain uses TRBV28 with TRBJ2-7; the match to TRBD2 covers 9 bases. V trimming: 5 bases; J trimming: 4 bases; junction bases outside the gene matches: 6. Looked up from germline, CDR1 is MDHEN and CDR2 is SYDVKM. The CDR3 runs to 14 residues. The CDR3 DNA reads TGTGCCAGCAGTCTTCTAGCGGGATATTACGAGCAGTACTTC. It encodes CASSLLAGYYEQYF.

This clone was observed once. This rearrangement joins TRBV9 to TRBJ2-6, with D maybe TRBD2 (5 bases). CDR3 length: 17 residues. Germline V lookup: CDR1 SGDLS, CDR2 YYNGEE. V lost 0 bases and J 3 bases, leaving 13 bases between the germline ends. The CDR3, as DNA: TGTGCCAGCAGCGTAGTAAGAGGGCGCGATGGGGCCAACGTCCTGACTTTC. Protein: CASSVVRGRDGANVLTF. Based on the CDR3 plus reference TRBV9 and TRBJ2-6, the full variable domain is DSGVTQTPKHLITATGQRVTLRCSPRSGDLSVYWYQQSLDQGLQFLIQYYNGEERAKGNILERFSAQQFPDLHSELNLSSLELGDSALYFCASSVVRGRDGANVLTFGAGSRLTVL.

The gene calls are TRBV5-8 and TRBJ1-3; D is perhaps TRBD1 (5 bases). Trimming took off 4 bases at V and 0 bases at J, with 14 bases between the two ends. The CDR3 has 16 amino acids. The germline CDR1 and CDR2 sequences are SGHTS and YDEGEE. CDR3 sequence reads: CASSPPDSTSGNTIYF. The CDR3 region has the DNA TGTGCCAGCAGCCCGCCCGACAGCACCTCTGGAAACACCATATATTTT. Full variable domain (rest looked up from reference TRBV5-8 and TRBJ1-3): EAGVTQSPTHLIKTRGQQATLRCSPISGHTSVYWYQQALGLGLQFLLWYDEGEERNRGNFPPRFSGRQFPNYSSELNVNALELEDSALYLCASSPPDSTSGNTIYFGEGSWLTVV.

The chain carries TRBV7-2 and TRBJ2-2; a weak D match, TRBD2 (5 bases). V lost 5 bases to trimming and J lost 2 bases, with 12 bases between them. There are 15 residues in the CDR3. From germline, CDR1 is SGHTA and CDR2 FQGNSA. CDR3 nucleotides: TGTGCCAGCAGCCTTCGGGGAAGTAACACCGGGGAGCTGTTTTTT. It translates to CASSLRGSNTGELFF.

The rearrangement uses TRBV7-8 and TRBJ2-1; D might be TRBD2 (6 bases). Per the germline V gene, CDR1 is SGHVS and CDR2 is FQNEAQ. The CDR3 is made up of 15 amino acids. V shed 5 bases and J shed 7 bases, with 18 bases lying between them. The CDR3 nucleotides read TGTGCCAGCAGCCCCCCTGGCGGGATAAAAAATGAGCAGTTCTTC. Translating it yields CASSPPGGIKNEQFF.

Only one count was recorded for this clone. The CDR3 loop reads CASSERFGFLAFF. The CDR3 DNA sequence: TGTGCCAGCAGTGAGAGGTTCGGGTTTCTAGCTTTCTTT. The rearrangement links TRBV2 to TRBJ1-1, with no clear D. Germline assignment: CDR1 SNHLY and CDR2 FYNNEI. V lost 3 bases and J 10 bases, leaving 15 bases between the germline ends. This CDR3 region has 13 residues.

The genes are TRBV2 and TRBJ1-2; D not resolved. The CDR3 consists of 14 residues. The V end was cut by 2 bases, the J end by 6 bases, with 13 bases between. CDR1 and CDR2 (germline): SNHLY, FYNNEI. CDR3 bases: TGTGCCAGCAGTGAAAGGTTCACCGGGAATGGCTACACCTTC. This sequence encodes CASSERFTGNGYTF.

The chain uses TRBV10-3 and TRBJ2-6; 7 bases fit TRBD1. This CDR3 spans 16 amino acids. J gave up 2 bases and V 7 bases, and 8 bases lay outside the gene matches. Germline-derived CDR1 and CDR2 are ENHRY and SYGVKD. The CDR3 sequence is CAITPTGNTGANVLTF. The CDR3 region has the DNA TGTGCCATCACCCCGACAGGGAATACTGGGGCCAACGTCCTGACTTTC.

The J gene is TRBJ2-7, the V gene TRBV13; 8 bases agree with TRBD2. V trimming: 5 bases; J trimming: 5 bases; junction bases outside the gene matches: 11. The germline CDR1 and CDR2 sequences are PRHDT and FYEKMQ (reference sequence). The length of the CDR3 is 15 residues. The CDR3 loop is CASSPAGLAHDEQYF. In nucleotides, the CDR3 is TGTGCCAGCAGCCCAGCCGGACTAGCCCACGACGAGCAGTACTTC. Full variable domain (remainder filled in from reference TRBV13 and TRBJ2-7): AAGVIQSPRHLIKEKRETATLKCYPIPRHDTVYWYQQGPGQDPQFLISFYEKMQSDKGSIPDRFSAQQFSDYHSELNMSSLELGDSALYFCASSPAGLAHDEQYFGPGTRLTVT.

This clone appeared a single time. The CDR3 DNA sequence: TGTGCCACCAGCAGAGATCCCGACAGGGGGAACACTGAAGCTTTCTTT. Protein product: CATSRDPDRGNTEAFF. The V call is TRBV15, the J call TRBJ1-1, with 8 bases lining up with TRBD1. Germline CDR1 is LNHNV and CDR2 is YYDKDF (reference sequence). V was pared by 0 bases and J by 1 base, with 4 bases of the junction left unmatched. The length of the CDR3 is 16 residues.

The chain has TRBV2 and TRBJ2-7; tentative D call: TRBD2 (5 bases). V lost 11 bases to trimming and J lost 6 bases, with 23 bases between them. The CDR3 is made up of 14 amino acids. Germline V CDR1 and CDR2: SNHLY, FYNNEI. This CDR3 is CAVGGQTPRVEQYF. CDR3 nucleotide sequence: TGTGCCGTTGGCGGGCAGACCCCCCGCGTCGAGCAGTACTTC.

About this clone: A read error may produce the germline difference seen at one junction end. This chain uses TRBV6-5 with TRBJ2-7; 8 bases match TRBD2. Germline V gene lookup returns CDR1 MNHEY and CDR2 SVGAGI. The CDR3 spans 15 residues. This chain's CDR3 is CASSDSTSGAYEQYF. CDR3 in DNA: TGTGCCAGCAGTGACTCAACTAGCGGAGCCTACGAGCAGTACTTC.

The V and J genes are TRBV5-6 and TRBJ1-3; the match to TRBD1 covers 7 bases. From germline, CDR1 is SGHDT and CDR2 YYEEEE. J was trimmed by 0 bases and V by 1 base; bases with no gene match: 1. The CDR3 loop spans 15 amino acids. The CDR3 bases are TGTGCCAGCAGCTTGAGGGACAGCTCTGGAAACACCATATATTTT. This codes for CASSLRDSSGNTIYF.

This chain uses TRBV5-1 with TRBJ2-7; D not resolved. This CDR3 contains 11 residues. With 3 bases removed from V and 7 bases from J, the gap between germline ends came to 8 bases. Germline assignment: CDR1 SGHRS and CDR2 YFSETQ. The CDR3 DNA follows: TGCGCCAGCAGCTGGGCAGGAGAGCAGTACTTC. Translated: CASSWAGEQYF.

The chain links TRBV27 to TRBJ2-7; 7 bases align to TRBD1. This CDR3 has 14 residues. The germline CDR1 and CDR2 sequences are MNHEY and SMNVEV (reference sequence). V lost 5 bases to trimming and J lost 2 bases; unmatched junction nucleotides: 6. Here the CDR3 DNA reads TGTGCCAGCAGTCAACGGACAGGAGCCTACGAGCAGTACTTC. Translating gives CASSQRTGAYEQYF.

The chain combines TRBV28 with TRBJ2-5; 7 bases map to TRBD2. Germline V gene sequence: CDR1 MDHEN, CDR2 SYDVKM. The CDR3 loop spans 15 amino acids. Trimming removed 6 bases from V and 5 bases from J; junction bases left unmatched: 12. The CDR3 sequence is CASSPWAGDWETQYF. The CDR3 coding sequence is TGTGCCAGCAGCCCCTGGGCGGGAGACTGGGAGACCCAGTACTTC.

The table lists this clone with a count of one. This chain connects TRBV11-2 to TRBJ2-3, with 9 bases fitting TRBD1. Germline V gene data show CDR1 as SGHAT and CDR2 as FQNNGV. The length of the CDR3 is 15 residues. The ends lost 1 base at V and 3 bases at J; junction bases unmatched: 2. The CDR3 spells CASSLAGQGTDTQYF. CDR3 nucleotide sequence: TGTGCCAGCAGCTTAGCTGGACAGGGGACAGATACGCAGTATTTT.

The chain's CDR3 is CASSNQGAWTEAFF. CDR3 DNA: TGCGCCAGCAGCAACCAGGGGGCCTGGACTGAAGCTTTCTTT. The gene calls are TRBV5-1 and TRBJ1-1; 8 positions agree with TRBD1. The CDR3 has 14 residues. Germline CDR1 and CDR2: SGHRS and YFSETQ. After removal of 4 bases from V and 5 bases from J, the junction contained 7 bases not matched to a gene.

The genes are TRBV6-6 and TRBJ2-1, with 9 nucleotides matching TRBD1. The germline V gene encodes CDR1 MNHNY and CDR2 SVGAGI (reference sequence). J lost 7 bases, V lost 5 bases, and 9 bases had no gene match. The CDR3 spans 15 residues. CDR3 in amino acids: CASSQPGQGGNEQFF. As DNA, the CDR3 is TGTGCCAGCAGTCAACCGGGACAGGGTGGGAATGAGCAGTTCTTC.

The J gene is TRBJ1-2, the V gene TRBV27; 7 bases align to TRBD1. Germline V lookup: CDR1 MNHEY, CDR2 SMNVEV (reference sequence). The CDR3 is 14 amino acids. With V trimmed by 5 bases and J by 8 bases, 11 bases remained unmatched. The CDR3: CASSTGTASRGYTF. The CDR3 bases are TGTGCCAGCAGTACGGGGACAGCTTCCCGCGGCTACACCTTC.

V and J are TRBV19 and TRBJ1-5; the D gene is possibly TRBD1 (6 bases). Germline CDR1 LNHDA, CDR2 SQIVND (reference sequence). The CDR3 is 15 residues long. V gave up 2 bases and J gave up 6 bases, with 14 bases separating them. The CDR3 nucleotides are TGTGCCAGTAGTATAACAGGGCCGCCGGCTCAGCCCCAGCATTTT. It encodes CASSITGPPAQPQHF. The full variable domain, its missing parts supplied by reference TRBV19 and TRBJ1-5, is DGGITQSPKYLFRKEGQNVTLSCEQNLNHDAMYWYRQDPGQGLRLIYYSQIVNDFQKGDIAEGYSVSREKKESFPLTVTSAQKNPTAFYLCASSITGPPAQPQHFGDGTRLSIL.

The V gene is TRBV29-1, the J gene TRBJ1-2; possibly TRBD1 for D (5 bases). Per the germline V gene, CDR1 is SQVTM and CDR2 is ANQGSEA. V shed 6 bases and J shed 2 bases, with 7 bases lying between them. CDR3 length equals 11 residues. CDR3 loop: CSVDRNYGYTF. DNA of the CDR3: TGCAGCGTAGACAGAAACTATGGCTACACCTTC.

The genes are TRBV18 and TRBJ2-7, with 7 nucleotides matching TRBD1. Germline assignment: CDR1 KGHSH and CDR2 LQKENI. Trimming at V came to 6 bases and at J to 4 bases, leaving 9 bases not matched to a gene. The CDR3 length is 14 residues. The chain's CDR3 is CASSQAQGVYEQYF. In DNA form, the CDR3 reads TGTGCCAGCTCGCAGGCGCAGGGGGTTTACGAGCAGTACTTC.